This T cell receptor beta chain was recovered during a study of T cells after yellow fever vaccination (dated by TCRdb to between 2017 and 2020). Turning to the overall study: The SMART-Seq v4 Ultra Low Input RNA kit was used to prepare libraries from fractions with low cell numbers. Bulk TCR alpha and beta repertoires were sequenced longitudinally to track T-cell clones before and after primary and booster YFV17D yellow fever vaccination. Two healthy male donors made up the cohort, one aged 18 to 29 years and the other aged 30 to 40 years. Bulk PBMC replicates and cell subsets were isolated from blood drawn at multiple timepoints before and after both primary and secondary immunization. Paper-wide results and their limitations: Compared with the primary T-cell response, the secondary T-cell response was faster but weaker, reaching its peak on day 5 rather than on day 15. After the booster, most of the clones that had expanded following primary vaccination were detected again (approximately 95% of CD4 and around nine tenths of CD8), which suggests that memory was broadly maintained. Because only a couple of donors were included in the study, the extent to which the findings can be generalized is limited. A small share of clonotypes was detected in both CD4 and CD8 compartments, with the overlap likely arising from convergent recombination. Computational filtering was required because FACS-sorted repertoires could contain abundant contaminating clonotypes from the bulk population.

The sequencing machine was an Illumina NovaSeq 6000. TCR cDNA was synthesized by 5'RACE template switching, which introduced a universal primer site and unique molecular identifiers. cDNA synthesis was primed from both the TCR alpha and TCR beta constant segments. Library amplification used two PCR steps, and the second PCR step added sample barcodes and sequencing adapters. Libraries were sequenced on Illumina HiSeq 2500 (2x100 bp) or NovaSeq (2x150 bp). The source study handled its data this way. Reads were demultiplexed and collapsed into UMI consensus sequences with MIGEC, and V(D)J alignment was performed with MiXCR. Vaccine-responding clonotypes were identified with edgeR using replicate PBMC samples, with FDR below 0.01 and a log2 fold change above 5 up to day 15 being required. CD4 or CD8 identity was assigned to each bulk clonotype according to whether the clonotype was present at higher abundance in the sequenced CD4 repertoire or the sequenced CD8 repertoire. The raw public reads went through TCRdb reprocessing: fastp at Q25, MiXCR clone calling, in-frame beta chains kept. CDR3 protein duplicates are merged, each entry listing the most common genes and DNA. What appears here as the V and J calls and clone size reflects TCRdb's work, not the paper's. The sample records fewer than 350,000 distinct CDR3 sequences, 3.5% to 5% of which are singletons. In total, the top ten clones hold around 19% of the sample.

Compared with germline, V lacks 0 bases and J lacks 6 bases; bases without a gene match: 4. The CDR3 measures 14 amino acids from cysteine to phenylalanine. This entry keeps only the CDR3 DNA: 42 bases, framed from base 1. CDR1 and CDR2 (DFQATT, SNEGSKA) derive from the germline V gene (reference sequence). This clonotype was found a few times. The antigen this receptor binds is unknown. No qualities accompany the bases; no much larger clone lies one base away. This specimen's treatment or condition label, per the study, means: live attenuated yellow fever vaccine strain. At each blood-draw timepoint, two biological replicates of bulk PBMCs were obtained. A standard Ficoll-Paque protocol was used to isolate PBMCs from peripheral blood. TriZol was used to extract RNA from bulk PBMCs, CD4 and CD8 fractions, and dextramer-positive and dextramer-negative fractions.

The TCR originated in a man younger than 35 who received the YFV17D yellow fever vaccine. The sequencing used PBMCs, collected 15 days after the yellow fever booster vaccination. The rearranged chain carries TRBV20-1 and TRBJ2-3; 9 middle bases align to TRBD1. At the DNA level, the sequence is TGCAGTGCTAGAGAATGGGGGACAGGGGATACGCAGTATTTT. Translated, this is CSAREWGTGDTQYF.